This T cell receptor (beta chain) was sequenced for a study of cytotoxic CD8 clonotypes in ibrutinib-treated CLL. With V trimmed by 1 base and J by 2 bases, 6 bases remained unmatched. The CDR3 is made up of 16 amino acids. Looked up from germline, CDR1 is MDHEN and CDR2 is SYDVKM. The repertoire was sequenced with immunoSEQ multiplex PCR; TCRdb's copy has only in-frame clones and lacks some. The top ten clones hold roughly 10% of a sample with some 200,000 clones, 75% to 85% of them seen once. Worth noting for this clone: Its antigen is unidentified.

Study-wide points: Sampling time points were not equivalent between sustained-remission and progressing patients. The clonality rise at ibrutinib response reflected private clonotype expansion. At progression, clonality fell back toward baseline after rising at ibrutinib response.

The clonotype comes from a human donor with chronic lymphocytic leukemia. The sample was PBMCs, taken after 12 months of ibrutinib treatment. V gene TRBV28 combines with J gene TRBJ2-3; TRBD1 agrees at 7 bases. The CDR3 here is CASSLSSTGDTDTQYF. The CDR3 region has the DNA TGTGCCAGCAGTTTATCGTCAACAGGGGACACAGATACGCAGTATTTT.